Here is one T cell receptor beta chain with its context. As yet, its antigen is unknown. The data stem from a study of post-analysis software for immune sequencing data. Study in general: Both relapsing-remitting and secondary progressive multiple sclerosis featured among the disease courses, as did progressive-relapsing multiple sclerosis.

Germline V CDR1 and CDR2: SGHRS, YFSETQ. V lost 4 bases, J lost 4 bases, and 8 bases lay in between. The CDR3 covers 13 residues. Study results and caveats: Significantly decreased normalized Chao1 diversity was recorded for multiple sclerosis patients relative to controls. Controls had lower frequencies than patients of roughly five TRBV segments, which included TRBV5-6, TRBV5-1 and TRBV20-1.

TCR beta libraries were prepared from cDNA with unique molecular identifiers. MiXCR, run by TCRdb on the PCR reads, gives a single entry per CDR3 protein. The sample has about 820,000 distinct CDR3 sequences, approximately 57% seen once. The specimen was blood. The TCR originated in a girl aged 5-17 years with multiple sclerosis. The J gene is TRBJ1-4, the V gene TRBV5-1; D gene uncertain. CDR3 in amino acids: CASSVGDNEKLFF. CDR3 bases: TGCGCCAGCAGCGTAGGAGATAATGAAAAACTGTTTTTT. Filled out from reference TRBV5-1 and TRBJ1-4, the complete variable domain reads KAGVTQTPRYLIKTRGQQVTLSCSPISGHRSVSWYQQTPGQGLQFLFEYFSETQRNKGNFPGRFSGRQFSNSRSEMNVSTLELGDSALYLCASSVGDNEKLFFGSGTQLSVL.